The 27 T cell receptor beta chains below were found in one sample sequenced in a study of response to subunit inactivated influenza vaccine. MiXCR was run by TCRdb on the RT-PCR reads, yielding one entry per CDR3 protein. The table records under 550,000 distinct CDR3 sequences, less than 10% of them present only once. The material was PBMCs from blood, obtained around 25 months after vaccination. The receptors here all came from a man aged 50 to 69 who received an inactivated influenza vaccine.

The CDR3, as DNA: TGTGCCAGCAGCTTATCTCCCACAGGGTCTGGAAACACCATATATTTT. This gives the protein CASSLSPTGSGNTIYF. The gene calls are TRBV7-2 and TRBJ1-3; D might be TRBD1 (6 bases). V lost 2 bases, J lost 1 base, and 12 bases lay in between. Germline CDR1 reads SGHTA; CDR2 reads FQGNSA. CDR3 length: 16 residues.

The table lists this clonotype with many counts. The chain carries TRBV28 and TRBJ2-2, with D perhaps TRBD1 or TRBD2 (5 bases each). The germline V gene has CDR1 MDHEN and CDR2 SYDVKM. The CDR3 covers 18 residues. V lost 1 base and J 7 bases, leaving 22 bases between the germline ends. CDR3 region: CASSLFFWQGVLNGELFF. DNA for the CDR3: TGTGCCAGCAGTTTATTCTTCTGGCAGGGAGTACTGAACGGGGAGCTGTTTTTT.

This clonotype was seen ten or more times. In DNA form, the CDR3 reads TGTGCCAGCAGTTCGCTCCTAGCGGGGGGTAGCACAGATACGCAGTATTTT. Protein sequence: CASSSLLAGGSTDTQYF. The V call is TRBV27, the J call TRBJ2-3; TRBD2 matches at 11 bases. This CDR3 comprises 17 residues. Germline loops: CDR1 MNHEY, CDR2 SMNVEV (reference sequence). The V and J ends lost 4 bases and 0 bases, in that order; junction bases with no gene match: 6.

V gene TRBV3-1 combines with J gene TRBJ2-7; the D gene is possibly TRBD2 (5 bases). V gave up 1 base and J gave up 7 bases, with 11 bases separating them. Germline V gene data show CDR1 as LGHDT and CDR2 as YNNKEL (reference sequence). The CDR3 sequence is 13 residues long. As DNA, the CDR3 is TGTGCCAGCAGCCAAGTGGTCGGAGGAGAGCAGTACTTC. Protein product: CASSQVVGGEQYF.

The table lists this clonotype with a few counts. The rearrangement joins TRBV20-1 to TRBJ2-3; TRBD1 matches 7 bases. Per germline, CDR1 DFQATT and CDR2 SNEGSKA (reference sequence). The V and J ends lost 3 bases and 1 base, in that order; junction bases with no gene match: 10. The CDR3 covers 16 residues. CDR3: CSASPPGQAGTDTQYF. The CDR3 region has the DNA TGCAGTGCTAGCCCGCCTGGACAGGCTGGCACAGATACGCAGTATTTT.

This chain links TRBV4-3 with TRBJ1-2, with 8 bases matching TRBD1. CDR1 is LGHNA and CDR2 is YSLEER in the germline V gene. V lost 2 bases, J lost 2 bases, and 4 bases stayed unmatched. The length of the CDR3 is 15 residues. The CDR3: CASSQTTGANYGYTF. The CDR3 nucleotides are TGCGCCAGCAGCCAAACGACAGGGGCCAACTATGGCTACACCTTC.

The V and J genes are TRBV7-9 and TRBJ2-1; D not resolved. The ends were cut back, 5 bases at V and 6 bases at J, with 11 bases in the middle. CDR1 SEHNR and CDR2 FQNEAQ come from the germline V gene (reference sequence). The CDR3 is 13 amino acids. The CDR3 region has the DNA TGTGCCAGCAGCCCTGTGGCCCTCAATGAGCAGTTCTTC. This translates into CASSPVALNEQFF.

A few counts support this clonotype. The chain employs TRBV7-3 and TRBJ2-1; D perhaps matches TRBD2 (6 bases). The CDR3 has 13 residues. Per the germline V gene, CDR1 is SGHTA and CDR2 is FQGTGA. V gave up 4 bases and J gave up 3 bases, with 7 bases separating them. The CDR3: CASSWTNYNEQFF. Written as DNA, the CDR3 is TGTGCCAGCAGCTGGACTAACTACAATGAGCAGTTCTTC.

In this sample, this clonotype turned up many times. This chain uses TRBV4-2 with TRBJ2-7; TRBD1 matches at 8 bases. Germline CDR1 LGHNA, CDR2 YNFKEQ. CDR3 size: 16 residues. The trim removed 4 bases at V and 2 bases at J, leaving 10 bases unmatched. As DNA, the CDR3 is TGTGCCAGCAGCCGAGACAGGGGCATGACCACCTACGAGCAGTACTTC. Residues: CASSRDRGMTTYEQYF.

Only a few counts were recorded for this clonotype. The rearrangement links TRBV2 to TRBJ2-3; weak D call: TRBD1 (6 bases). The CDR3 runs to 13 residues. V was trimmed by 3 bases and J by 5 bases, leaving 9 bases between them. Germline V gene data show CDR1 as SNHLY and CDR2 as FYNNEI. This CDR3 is CASSEWGRDTQYF. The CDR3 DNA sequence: TGTGCCAGCAGTGAGTGGGGGCGAGATACGCAGTATTTT.

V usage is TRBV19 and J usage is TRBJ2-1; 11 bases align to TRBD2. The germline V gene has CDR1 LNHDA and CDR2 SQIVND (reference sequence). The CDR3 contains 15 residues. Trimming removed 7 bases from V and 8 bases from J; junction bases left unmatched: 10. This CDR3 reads CASISGGGFMDEQFF. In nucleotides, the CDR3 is TGTGCCAGTATTAGCGGGGGGGGTTTTATGGATGAGCAGTTCTTC.

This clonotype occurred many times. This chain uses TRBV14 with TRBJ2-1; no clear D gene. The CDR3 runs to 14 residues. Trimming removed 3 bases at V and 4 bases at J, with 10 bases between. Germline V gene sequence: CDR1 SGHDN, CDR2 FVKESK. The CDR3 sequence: CASSQLGQYNEQFF. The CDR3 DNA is TGTGCCAGCAGCCAGCTTGGGCAGTACAATGAGCAGTTCTTC.

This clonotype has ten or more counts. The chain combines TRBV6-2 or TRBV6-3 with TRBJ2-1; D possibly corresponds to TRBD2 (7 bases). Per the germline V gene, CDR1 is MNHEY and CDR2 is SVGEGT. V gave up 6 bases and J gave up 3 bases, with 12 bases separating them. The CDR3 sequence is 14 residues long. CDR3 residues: CASRRGGVYNEQFF. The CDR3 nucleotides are TGTGCCAGCAGAAGAGGGGGGGTCTACAATGAGCAGTTCTTC.

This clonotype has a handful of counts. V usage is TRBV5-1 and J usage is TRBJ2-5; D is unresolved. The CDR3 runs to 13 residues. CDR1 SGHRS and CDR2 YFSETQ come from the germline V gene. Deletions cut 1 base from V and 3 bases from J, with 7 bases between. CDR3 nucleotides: TGCGCCAGCAGCTTGCCAGCCGAAGAGACCCAGTACTTC. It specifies CASSLPAEETQYF.

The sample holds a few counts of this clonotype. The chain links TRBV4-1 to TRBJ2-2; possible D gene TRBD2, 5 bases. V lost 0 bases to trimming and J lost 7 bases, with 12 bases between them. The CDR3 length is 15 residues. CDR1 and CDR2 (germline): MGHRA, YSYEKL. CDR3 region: CASSQEGGGGGELFF. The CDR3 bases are TGCGCCAGCAGCCAAGAAGGTGGAGGTGGCGGGGAGCTGTTTTTT.

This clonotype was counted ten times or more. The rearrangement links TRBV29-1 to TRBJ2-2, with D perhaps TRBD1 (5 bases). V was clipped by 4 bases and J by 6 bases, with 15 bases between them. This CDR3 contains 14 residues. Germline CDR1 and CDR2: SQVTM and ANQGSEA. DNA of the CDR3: TGCAGCGTTGCCCAGGGTCTGAGCGCCGGGGAGCTGTTTTTT. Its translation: CSVAQGLSAGELFF.

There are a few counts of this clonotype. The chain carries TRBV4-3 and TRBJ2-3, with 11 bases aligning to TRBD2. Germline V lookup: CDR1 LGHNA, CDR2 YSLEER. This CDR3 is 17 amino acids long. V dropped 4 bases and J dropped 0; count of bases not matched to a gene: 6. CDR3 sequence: CASSPWTSGLSTDTQYF. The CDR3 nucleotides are TGCGCCAGCAGCCCATGGACTAGCGGGCTAAGCACAGATACGCAGTATTTT.

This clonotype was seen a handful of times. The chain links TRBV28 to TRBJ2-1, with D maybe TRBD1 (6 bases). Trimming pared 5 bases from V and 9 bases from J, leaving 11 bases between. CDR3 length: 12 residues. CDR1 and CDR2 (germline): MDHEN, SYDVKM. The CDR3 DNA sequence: TGTGCCAGCAGTCTCAGGGGTGTTGAGCAGTTCTTC. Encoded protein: CASSLRGVEQFF.

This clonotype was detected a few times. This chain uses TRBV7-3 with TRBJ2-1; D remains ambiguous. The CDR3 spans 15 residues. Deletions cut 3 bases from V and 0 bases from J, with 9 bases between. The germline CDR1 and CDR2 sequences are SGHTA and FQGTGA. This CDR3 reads CASSFQRSSYNEQFF. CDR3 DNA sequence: TGTGCCAGCAGCTTCCAGCGAAGCTCCTACAATGAGCAGTTCTTC. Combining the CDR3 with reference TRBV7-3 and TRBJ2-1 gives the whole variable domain GAGVSQTPSNKVTEKGKYVELRCDPISGHTALYWYRQSLGQGPEFLIYFQGTGAADDSGLPNDRFFAVRPEGSVSTLKIQRTERGDSAVYLCASSFQRSSYNEQFFGPGTRLTVL.

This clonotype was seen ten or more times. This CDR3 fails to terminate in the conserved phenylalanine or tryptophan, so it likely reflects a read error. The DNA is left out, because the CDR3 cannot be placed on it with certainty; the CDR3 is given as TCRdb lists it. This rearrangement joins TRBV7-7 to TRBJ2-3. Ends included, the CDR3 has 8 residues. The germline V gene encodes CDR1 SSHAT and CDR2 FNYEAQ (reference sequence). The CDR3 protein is CASSLSHL.

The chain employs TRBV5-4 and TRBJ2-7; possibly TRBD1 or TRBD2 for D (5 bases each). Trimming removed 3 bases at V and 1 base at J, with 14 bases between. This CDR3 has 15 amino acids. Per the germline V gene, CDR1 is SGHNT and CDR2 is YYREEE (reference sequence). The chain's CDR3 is CASSYSGTVSYEQYF. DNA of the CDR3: TGTGCCAGCAGCTATTCCGGGACCGTGTCCTACGAGCAGTACTTC. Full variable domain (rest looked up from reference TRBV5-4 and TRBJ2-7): ETGVTQSPTHLIKTRGQQVTLRCSSQSGHNTVSWYQQALGQGPQFIFQYYREEENGRGNFPPRFSGLQFPNYSSELNVNALELDDSALYLCASSYSGTVSYEQYFGPGTRLTVT.

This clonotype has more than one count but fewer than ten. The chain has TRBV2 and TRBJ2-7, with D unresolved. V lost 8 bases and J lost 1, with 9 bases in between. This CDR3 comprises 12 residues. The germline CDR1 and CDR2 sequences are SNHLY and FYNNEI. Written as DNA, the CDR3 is TGTGCCAGCGGCTCGGATTCCTACGAGCAGTACTTC. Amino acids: CASGSDSYEQYF.

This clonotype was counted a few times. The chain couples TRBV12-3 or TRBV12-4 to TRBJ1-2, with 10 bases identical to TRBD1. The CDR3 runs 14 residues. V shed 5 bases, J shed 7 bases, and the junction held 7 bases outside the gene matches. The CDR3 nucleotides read TGTGCCAGCAGTACGGGACAGGGGTTCAGTGGCTACACCTTC. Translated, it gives CASSTGQGFSGYTF.

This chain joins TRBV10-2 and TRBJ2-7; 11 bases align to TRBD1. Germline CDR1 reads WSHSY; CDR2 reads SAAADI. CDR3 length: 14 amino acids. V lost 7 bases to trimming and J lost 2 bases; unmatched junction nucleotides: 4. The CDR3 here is CASNGQGATYEQYF. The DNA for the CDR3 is TGCGCCAGCAATGGACAGGGGGCCACCTACGAGCAGTACTTC.

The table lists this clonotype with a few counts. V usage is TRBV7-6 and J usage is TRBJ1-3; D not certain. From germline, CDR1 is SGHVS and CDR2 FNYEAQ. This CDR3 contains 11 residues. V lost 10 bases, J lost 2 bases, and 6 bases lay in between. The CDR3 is CAIGTGNTIYF. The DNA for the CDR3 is TGTGCCATCGGGACTGGAAACACCATATATTTT.

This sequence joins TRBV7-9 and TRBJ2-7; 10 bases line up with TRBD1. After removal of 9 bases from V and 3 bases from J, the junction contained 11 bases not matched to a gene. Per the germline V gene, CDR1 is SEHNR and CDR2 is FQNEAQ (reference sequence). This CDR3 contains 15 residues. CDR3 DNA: TGTGCCAGGGGCCCTGGGACAGGGGCTGACTACGAGCAGTACTTC. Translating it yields CARGPGTGADYEQYF. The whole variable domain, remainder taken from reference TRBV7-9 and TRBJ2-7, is DTGVSQNPRHKITKRGQNVTFRCDPISEHNRLYWYRQTLGQGPEFLTYFQNEAQLEKSRLLSDRFSAERPKGSFSTLEIQRTEQGDSAMYLCARGPGTGADYEQYFGPGTRLTVT.

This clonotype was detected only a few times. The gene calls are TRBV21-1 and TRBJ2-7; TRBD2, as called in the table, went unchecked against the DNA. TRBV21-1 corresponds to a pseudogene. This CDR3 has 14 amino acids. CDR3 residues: CASNPREVAYEQYF. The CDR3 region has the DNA TGTGCCAGCAACCCCAGGGAGGTAGCCTACGAGCAGTACTTC.